The clone carrying this TCR beta chain appeared once. Its cognate antigen is unknown. A read error may be the cause here, since a much bigger clone is one base away. This sample stems from a study of shared clonotypes between healthy human individuals. About the research overall: Three CD4 naive, three CD4 memory, two CD8 naive and one CD8 memory plate were used per donor. General study findings and limits: Clonotypes shared by all four sorted-subset donors had higher generation probabilities than non-shared clonotypes.

The CDR3 consists of 12 residues. Trimming cost V 3 bases and J 3 bases, with 6 bases left between them. Germline V gives CDR1 SEHNR, CDR2 FQNEAQ (reference sequence). Here immunoSEQ multiplex PCR was the method, and the copy in TCRdb shows in-frame clones only, minus some. The sample lists approximately 980,000 clones; about 80% were seen once. The sequence was obtained from a man aged 18 to 35 in good health. The sample comprised memory CD4+ T cells sorted from blood. Documented subset: CD45RA-negative fraction. The chain has TRBV7-9 and TRBJ2-7; D remains ambiguous. CDR3 residues: CASSLGYYEQYF. In nucleotides, the CDR3 is TGTGCCAGCAGCTTGGGGTACTACGAGCAGTACTTC.